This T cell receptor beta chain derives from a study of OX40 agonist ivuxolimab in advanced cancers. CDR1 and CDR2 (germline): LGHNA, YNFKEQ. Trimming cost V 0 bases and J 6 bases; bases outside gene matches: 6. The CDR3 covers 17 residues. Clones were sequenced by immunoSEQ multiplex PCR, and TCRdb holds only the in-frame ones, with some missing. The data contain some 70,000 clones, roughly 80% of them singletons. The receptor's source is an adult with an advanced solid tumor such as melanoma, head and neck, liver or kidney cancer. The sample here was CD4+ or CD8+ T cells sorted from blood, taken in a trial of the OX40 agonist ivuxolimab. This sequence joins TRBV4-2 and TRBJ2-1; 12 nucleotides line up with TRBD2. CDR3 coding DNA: TGTGCCAGCAGCCAAGACCCTAGCGGGGGGGCCAGCAATGAGCAGTTCTTC. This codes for CASSQDPSGGASNEQFF.